Included here is one T cell receptor beta chain sequence, with context. This entry is derived from a study of PD-L1 blockade in urothelial cancer. Study summary: Male sex and bladder-origin urothelial cancer were recorded for about 85% of the roughly 29 patients. Researchers looked at the blood 3 weeks (second dose) and 6 weeks after treatment began. The patients had undergone anywhere from 0 to 3 prior chemotherapy regimens.

Time point reported: pretreatment peripheral blood. Trimming removed 6 bases from V and 3 bases from J, with 9 bases in between. Germline assignment: CDR1 MDHEN and CDR2 SYDVKM. CDR3 size: 13 residues. Using immunoSEQ multiplex PCR, the repertoire was profiled, and TCRdb retains in-frame clones only, with some absent. Of almost 90,000 clones in the sample, 84% were seen once. This chain joins TRBV28 and TRBJ1-5; the D gene is possibly TRBD1 (5 bases). This receptor was identified in a man aged 55 to 70 with urothelial cancer. This specimen consisted of PBMCs, obtained around atezolizumab (anti-PD-L1) treatment. CDR3 amino acids: CASRDTINQPQHF. For the CDR3, the DNA is TGTGCCAGCAGGGACACCATCAATCAGCCCCAGCATTTT.